The text below deals with one T cell receptor beta chain. The data derive from a study of T cell clones after liver transplantation. Study-wide context: As an antigen-independent comparator, third-party-reactive TCRbeta sequences came from pre-transplant mixed lymphocyte reactions.

V lost 0 bases to trimming and J lost 10 bases; unmatched junction nucleotides: 6. Germline V gene lookup returns CDR1 MNHNY and CDR2 SVGAGI (reference sequence). The CDR3 runs 15 residues. Here immunoSEQ multiplex PCR was the method, and the copy in TCRdb shows in-frame clones only, minus some. The sample has just under 60,000 clones, approximately 70% seen once; the top ten hold roughly 2.8%. The TCR sequence derives from a human patient who received a liver transplant. Among the T cells, some may be from the graft donor. The chain recombines TRBV6-6 with TRBJ1-6; 7 bases map to TRBD1. The sequencing here drew on CD4+ T cells from blood, taken at the roughly 16-month timepoint. The CDR3 coding sequence is TGTGCCAGCAGTTACTCAGGGCAGGGGGAGTCACCCCTCCACTTT. Its translation is CASSYSGQGESPLHF.